This T cell receptor (beta chain) was recorded in a study of cytomegalovirus exposure and HLA in healthy donors. About the study: Among the roughly 400 genotyped donors, about 81% were placed in the Caucasian-associated ancestry cluster.

Those who donated were healthy bone marrow donors. Study findings and constraints: Sequencing depth across donors, presence/absence analyses assumed, was roughly uniform. Most sequenced TCRs were rare (though some public TCRs occurred in many donors).

The primer mix had 60 Vbeta and 13 Jbeta primers. The repertoire was sequenced with immunoSEQ multiplex PCR; TCRdb's copy has only in-frame clones and lacks some. The sample lists some 100,000 clones, about 75% occurring once. V was pared by 6 bases and J by 0 bases, with 13 bases between. The CDR3 is 15 residues long. The germline V gene has CDR1 ENHRY and CDR2 SYGVKD. Comment on this clone: Its target is not known.

The gene calls are TRBV10-3 and TRBJ2-3; the D is unclear. Sequencing was carried out using PBMCs. This receptor was identified in a woman in her late teens or twenties in good health and CMV-seropositive. CDR3 nucleotides: TGTGCCATCAGCAGCTTGGGCGCAAGCACAGATACGCAGTATTTT. Encoded protein: CAISSLGASTDTQYF.